These T cell receptor beta chains were read from a single sample in a study of early T cells in non-severe SARS-CoV-2 infection. TCRdb re-called the 5' RACE reads through MiXCR, storing one row per CDR3 protein. The sample includes about 77,000 distinct CDR3 sequences, approximately 16% of them seen just once. The sample comprised whole blood. The receptors were sampled from an adult who was a healthcare worker with PCR-confirmed SARS-CoV-2 infection or an uninfected control (not recorded which). Both conserved end residues are part of each CDR3. D genes are given only for firm matches. Size values are once, few and many counts, or a class for expanded clones, and some rows have none.

clone_size	d_call	cdr3_length	v_call	j_call	cdr3_aa	cdr3_nt
.	TRBD1	14	TRBV12-3/TRBV12-4	TRBJ1-4	CASSDRGGDEKLFF	TGTGCCAGCAGTGACAGGGGTGGGGATGAAAAACTGTTTTTT
few	.	13	TRBV5-1	TRBJ2-7	CASSLGVSYEQYF	TGCGCCAGCAGCTTGGGCGTCTCCTACGAGCAGTACTTC
.	TRBD1	14	TRBV20-1	TRBJ1-1	CSAPQGAGNTEAFF	TGCAGTGCCCCGCAGGGGGCCGGAAACACTGAAGCTTTCTTT
.	.	13	TRBV6-1	TRBJ2-7	CASSDYITYEQYF	TGTGCCAGCAGTGACTATATTACCTACGAGCAGTACTTC
.	.	16	TRBV27	TRBJ2-7	CASSPPVGPGGYEQYF	.
few	.	14	TRBV6-6	TRBJ2-1	CASSPGESYNEQFF	TGTGCCAGCAGTCCGGGGGAATCCTACAATGAGCAGTTCTTC
.	TRBD2	16	TRBV5-4	TRBJ2-7	CASSFLTSGGGHEQYF	TGTGCCAGCAGCTTTCTGACTAGCGGGGGGGGGCACGAGCAGTACTTC
few	.	14	TRBV7-9	TRBJ1-1	CASSLAGWVTEAFF	TGTGCCAGCAGCTTAGCGGGGTGGGTGACTGAAGCTTTCTTT
.	.	13	TRBV29-1	TRBJ1-4	CSVEGKGNEKLFF	TGCAGCGTTGAAGGAAAAGGGAACGAAAAACTGTTTTTT
many	TRBD2	17	TRBV7-9	TRBJ2-3	CASSLARGGTGTDTQYF	TGTGCCAGCAGCTTAGCGAGGGGAGGGACCGGCACAGATACGCAGTATTTT
few	.	15	TRBV19	TRBJ2-1	CASQPDRSSYNEQFF	TGTGCCAGTCAACCCGACAGGAGCTCCTACAATGAGCAGTTCTTC
once	.	11	TRBV12-3/TRBV12-4	TRBJ1-1	CASSRSDEAFF	TGTGCCAGCAGTCGCTCGGATGAAGCTTTCTTT
.	.	10	TRBV11-3	TRBJ1-2	CASSPYGYTF	TGTGCCAGCAGCCCCTATGGCTACACCTTC
.	TRBD2	16	TRBV12-3/TRBV12-4	TRBJ2-5	CASMGGETDTQETQYF	TGTGCCAGCATGGGAGGGGAGACAGACACCCAAGAGACCCAGTACTTC
few	.	11	TRBV7-9	TRBJ1-1	CAAGRRAEAFF	TGTGCAGCCGGACGCAGGGCTGAAGCTTTCTTT
.	.	11	TRBV2	TRBJ2-1	CASTDGGEQFF	TGTGCCAGCACTGATGGGGGTGAGCAGTTCTTC
few	TRBD2	14	TRBV12-3/TRBV12-4	TRBJ2-3	CASSLKGGPDTQYF	TGTGCCAGCAGTTTAAAGGGAGGGCCAGATACGCAGTATTTT
.	.	11	TRBV28	TRBJ2-1	CASSFLNEQFF	TGTGCCAGCAGTTTTTTGAATGAGCAGTTCTTC
.	TRBD2	15	TRBV6-2/TRBV6-3	TRBJ2-7	CASSLAGGPWNEQYF	TGTGCCAGCAGTCTAGCGGGGGGCCCCTGGAACGAGCAGTACTTC
.	.	15	TRBV21-1	TRBJ1-4	CASSRVSGANEKLFF	TGTGCCAGCAGCAGGGTTTCGGGAGCTAATGAAAAACTGTTTTTT
few	.	13	TRBV6-2/TRBV6-3	TRBJ2-3	CASSSAPWTTQYF	TGTGCCAGCAGTTCGGCCCCCTGGACTACGCAGTATTTT
many	.	12	TRBV7-9	TRBJ2-7	CASSLTNYEQYF	TGTGCCAGCAGCTTAACGAACTACGAGCAGTACTTC
few	.	19	TRBV11-2	TRBJ2-3	CASSLTYLGKISSTDTQYF	TGTGCCAGCAGCTTAACATATTTAGGCAAAATCTCTAGCACAGATACGCAGTATTTT
.	.	14	TRBV11-3	TRBJ2-1	CASSSEWVTNEQFF	TGTGCCAGCAGCTCCGAATGGGTGACCAATGAGCAGTTCTTC
.	.	13	TRBV12-3/TRBV12-4	TRBJ2-5	CASSSDSEETQYF	TGTGCCAGCAGTTCGGACAGCGAAGAGACCCAGTACTTC
.	.	11	TRBV3-1	TRBJ1-2	CASSRQYGYTF	TGTGCCAGCAGCCGCCAGTATGGCTACACCTTC
.	TRBD1	16	TRBV4-1	TRBJ1-2	CASSQAEGQPLYGYTF	TGCGCCAGCAGCCAGGCCGAGGGACAGCCCCTCTATGGCTACACCTTC
many	.	12	TRBV10-3	TRBJ2-6	CAVEKGANVLTF	TGTGCCGTCGAAAAAGGGGCCAACGTCCTGACTTTC
few	.	14	TRBV2	TRBJ1-1	CASSERGRNTEAFF	TGTGCCAGCAGTGAACGGGGGCGAAACACTGAAGCTTTCTTT
few	.	14	TRBV12-3/TRBV12-4	TRBJ2-7	CASSPRGAGHEQYF	TGTGCCAGCAGCCCCCGGGGGGCCGGCCACGAGCAGTACTTC
few	.	14	TRBV10-2	TRBJ2-1	CAAQGGGIYTEQFF	TGCGCAGCCCAGGGAGGGGGTATCTACACTGAGCAGTTCTTC
.	.	11	TRBV30	TRBJ2-1	CAGGRKDEQFF	TGTGCCGGAGGGCGAAAGGATGAGCAGTTCTTC
.	.	10	TRBV29-1	TRBJ2-1	CSVSDNEQFF	TGCAGCGTATCGGACAATGAGCAGTTCTTC
.	.	15	TRBV7-9	TRBJ2-7	CASSPAGSFSYEQYF	TGTGCCAGCAGCCCAGCCGGGTCCTTTTCCTACGAGCAGTACTTC
.	.	16	TRBV3-1	TRBJ1-1	CASSPLQFMANTEAFF	TGTGCCAGCAGCCCCCTACAGTTTATGGCGAACACTGAAGCTTTCTTT
.	.	14	TRBV18	TRBJ2-2	CASSPDRATGELFF	TGTGCCAGCTCACCTGACAGAGCCACCGGGGAGCTGTTTTTT
few	.	14	TRBV19	TRBJ2-7	CASSVGKGLYEQYF	TGTGCCAGTAGCGTTGGGAAAGGCCTCTACGAGCAGTACTTC
.	TRBD2	19	TRBV11-2	TRBJ2-2	CASSPPRGVGRKVPGELFF	TGTGCCAGCAGCCCCCCGCGGGGTGTCGGGAGGAAGGTACCCGGGGAGCTGTTTTTT
.	.	14	TRBV12-3/TRBV12-4	TRBJ1-3	CASSLGVNGNTIYF	TGTGCCAGCAGCTTAGGGGTGAATGGAAACACCATATATTTT
.	.	18	TRBV21-1	TRBJ1-6	CASSIGTGGDDTNSPLHF	TGTGCCAGCAGCATAGGGACAGGGGGCGATGATACGAATTCACCCCTCCACTTT
few	.	15	TRBV7-9	TRBJ2-3	CASSLDRTSTDTQYF	TGTGCCAGCAGCTTAGACCGGACTAGCACAGATACGCAGTATTTT
few	TRBD1	14	TRBV15	TRBJ2-3	CATSRGTGHSPQYF	TGTGCCACCAGCAGAGGGACAGGGCATTCCCCCCAGTATTTT
few	.	15	TRBV11-2	TRBJ1-1	CASSLGAGANTEAFF	TGTGCCAGCAGCTTAGGAGCAGGGGCCAACACTGAAGCTTTCTTT
.	.	16	TRBV4-2	TRBJ2-3	CASSQDVRGPTDTQYF	TGTGCCAGCAGCCAAGATGTGCGGGGACCCACAGATACGCAGTATTTT
.	.	15	TRBV3-1	TRBJ2-7	CASSQNPGTFYEQYF	TGTGCCAGCAGCCAAAACCCTGGCACGTTCTACGAGCAGTACTTC
once	TRBD2	15	TRBV5-1	TRBJ2-7	CASSLATSGTYEQYF	TGCGCCAGCAGCTTGGCCACTAGCGGTACCTACGAGCAGTACTTC
many	.	15	TRBV9	TRBJ2-2	CASSVKAGSAGELFF	TGTGCCAGCAGCGTAAAGGCGGGCAGCGCCGGGGAGCTGTTTTTT
few	.	15	TRBV7-6	TRBJ1-2	CASSSPGSRASGYTF	TGTGCCAGCAGCTCCCCCGGGAGCAGGGCGAGTGGCTACACCTTC